The 16 T cell receptor beta chains in this list originate from one sample, sequenced in a study of blood T cell repertoires in COVID-19. This table comes from immunoSEQ multiplex PCR, and its TCRdb copy is limited to in-frame clones, with some not included. This sample has some 97,000 clones, with 90% found just once. The specimen sequenced was peripheral blood. These receptors all stem from a man aged 55-75 years with acute or convalescent COVID-19.

The gene calls are TRBV4-2 and TRBJ2-5; 10 bases match TRBD2. The CDR3 sequence is 16 residues long. Germline CDR1 and CDR2: LGHNA and YNFKEQ. Trimming at V came to 2 bases and at J to 3 bases, leaving 6 bases not matched to a gene. CDR3 in DNA: TGTGCCAGCAGCCAACCCCCCCTAGCGGGGGAAGAGACCCAGTACTTC. Protein product: CASSQPPLAGEETQYF.

The rearrangement joins TRBV7-2 to TRBJ1-5; 7 positions match TRBD1. The V gene end was trimmed by 1 base and the J gene end by 3 bases; junction bases not matched to a gene: 6. The CDR3 is made up of 16 amino acids. Germline values: CDR1 SGHTA, CDR2 FQGNSA. This CDR3 is CASSLGRGRINQPQHF. In nucleotides, the CDR3 is TGTGCCAGCAGCTTAGGAAGGGGGCGGATCAATCAGCCCCAGCATTTT.

The chain carries TRBV5-4 and TRBJ2-3, with D uncertain. Trimming took off 0 bases at V and 7 bases at J, with 12 bases between the two ends. The CDR3 runs 14 residues. Per germline, CDR1 SGHNT and CDR2 YYREEE (reference sequence). Here the CDR3 DNA reads TGTGCCAGCAGCTTGGACTCCAGGCAGCATACGCAGTATTTT. Its translation: CASSLDSRQHTQYF.

The chain is built from TRBV5-1 and TRBJ2-1, with D perhaps matching TRBD1 (6 bases). From germline, CDR1 is SGHRS and CDR2 YFSETQ. The CDR3 sequence is 14 residues long. Trimming pared 5 bases from V and 6 bases from J, leaving 15 bases between. The CDR3 spells CASRSDGTSNEQFF. For the CDR3, the DNA is TGCGCCAGCAGAAGTGACGGGACATCCAATGAGCAGTTCTTC.

V and J are TRBV25-1 and TRBJ1-2; 7 bases align to TRBD1. V gave up 6 bases and J gave up 4 bases; unmatched junction bases: 8. The CDR3 spans 14 residues. From germline, CDR1 is MGHDK and CDR2 SYGVNS. For the CDR3, the DNA is TGTGCCAGCAGACGGTCCGGGACAGCCTATGGCTACACCTTC. Its translation is CASRRSGTAYGYTF.

This chain's CDR3 is CASSYAGQGNYEQYF. CDR3 in DNA: TGTGCCAGCAGTTACGCGGGACAGGGTAACTACGAGCAGTACTTC. V and J are TRBV6-5 and TRBJ2-7; 9 bases agree with TRBD1. Trimming removed 2 bases from V and 3 bases from J; junction bases left unmatched: 5. This CDR3 has 15 amino acids. Per germline, CDR1 MNHEY and CDR2 SVGAGI.

The chain has TRBV7-8 and TRBJ2-7, with D maybe TRBD2 (5 bases). Germline CDR1 SGHVS, CDR2 FQNEAQ. The CDR3 loop spans 12 amino acids. V was cut by 5 bases and J by 7 bases, with 12 bases left in between. In DNA, the CDR3 is TGTGCCAGCAGCCGACTACTAGGTGAGCAGTACTTC. Its protein is CASSRLLGEQYF.

The CDR3 DNA is TGTGCCAGCAGGGCTGGCTCTGAAGCTTTCTTT. Amino acids: CASRAGSEAFF. V usage is TRBV6-5 and J usage is TRBJ1-1; no definite D call. The germline V and J ends were trimmed by 6 bases and 6 bases, with 8 bases remaining between them. CDR3 length: 11 residues. The germline gives CDR1 MNHEY, CDR2 SVGAGI.

The chain joins TRBV19 to TRBJ1-1; no firm D call. V lost 4 bases to trimming and J lost 6 bases, with 18 bases between them. Germline CDR1 and CDR2: LNHDA and SQIVND (reference sequence). The CDR3 length is 15 residues. The CDR3: CASSTVTRGEAEAFF. The CDR3 region has the DNA TGTGCCAGTAGTACCGTCACCCGGGGAGAGGCTGAAGCTTTCTTT.

This chain joins TRBV19 and TRBJ2-2; weak D call: TRBD1 (6 bases). V was pared by 6 bases and J by 1 base, with 18 bases between. Germline V gene sequence: CDR1 LNHDA, CDR2 SQIVND (reference sequence). There are 17 residues in the CDR3. CDR3 sequence (DNA): TGTGCCAGTAGCGGAAAACCAGACAGGCTGAACACCGGGGAGCTGTTTTTT. Protein product: CASSGKPDRLNTGELFF.

The V and J genes are TRBV6-5 and TRBJ2-3; D is perhaps TRBD2 (6 bases). Germline V gene data show CDR1 as MNHEY and CDR2 as SVGAGI. The CDR3 runs 13 residues. The germline V and J ends were trimmed by 7 bases and 5 bases, with 13 bases remaining between them. In DNA form, the CDR3 reads TGTGCCAGCACCTACGGAGCGGGAGATACGCAGTATTTT. It translates to CASTYGAGDTQYF.

The chain links TRBV4-2 to TRBJ1-3; 10 bases agree with TRBD1. Germline assignment: CDR1 LGHNA and CDR2 YNFKEQ. The CDR3 contains 14 residues. Germline trimming cut 0 bases from V and 7 bases from J; bases unmatched to any gene: 0. The CDR3 is CASSQEGQGNTIYF. Here the CDR3 DNA reads TGTGCCAGCAGCCAAGAGGGACAGGGGAACACCATATATTTT.

This clone has just a few counts. The chain links TRBV6-5 to TRBJ1-5; maybe TRBD1 (6 bases). The CDR3 sequence is 15 residues long. Germline CDR1 reads MNHEY; CDR2 reads SVGAGI. V was cut by 4 bases and J by 3 bases, with 13 bases left in between. The CDR3 DNA sequence: TGTGCCAGCAGTTGGGGGGGCCAAACCAATCAGCCCCAGCATTTT. It yields the protein CASSWGGQTNQPQHF.

The chain combines TRBV19 with TRBJ1-2; D gene uncertain. V dropped 7 bases and J dropped 8 bases, with 17 bases sitting between them. The CDR3 runs to 13 residues. Germline assignment: CDR1 LNHDA and CDR2 SQIVND (reference sequence). The CDR3: CASTPAAFGGYTF. The CDR3 coding sequence is TGTGCCAGTACCCCTGCGGCCTTTGGGGGCTACACCTTC.

The genes are TRBV5-6 and TRBJ1-1; D gene uncertain. The CDR3 runs to 14 residues. The V gene's germline CDR1 is SGHDT and CDR2 YYEEEE. V dropped 2 bases and J dropped 1 base, with 9 bases sitting between them. The CDR3: CASSFPSENTEAFF. In nucleotides, the CDR3 is TGTGCCAGCAGCTTCCCTAGTGAGAACACTGAAGCTTTCTTT.

In its sample, this clone was seen once. The chain's CDR3 is CASSQGTGNQPQHF. CDR3 nucleotides: TGTGCCAGCAGCCAAGGGACAGGGAATCAGCCCCAGCATTTT. The chain carries TRBV3-1 (or the pseudogene TRBV3-2) and TRBJ1-5; TRBD1 matches at 8 bases. CDR1 is LGHDT and CDR2 is YNNKEL in the germline V gene (reference sequence). This CDR3 has 14 amino acids. J lost 4 bases, V lost 1 base, and 0 bases had no gene match.